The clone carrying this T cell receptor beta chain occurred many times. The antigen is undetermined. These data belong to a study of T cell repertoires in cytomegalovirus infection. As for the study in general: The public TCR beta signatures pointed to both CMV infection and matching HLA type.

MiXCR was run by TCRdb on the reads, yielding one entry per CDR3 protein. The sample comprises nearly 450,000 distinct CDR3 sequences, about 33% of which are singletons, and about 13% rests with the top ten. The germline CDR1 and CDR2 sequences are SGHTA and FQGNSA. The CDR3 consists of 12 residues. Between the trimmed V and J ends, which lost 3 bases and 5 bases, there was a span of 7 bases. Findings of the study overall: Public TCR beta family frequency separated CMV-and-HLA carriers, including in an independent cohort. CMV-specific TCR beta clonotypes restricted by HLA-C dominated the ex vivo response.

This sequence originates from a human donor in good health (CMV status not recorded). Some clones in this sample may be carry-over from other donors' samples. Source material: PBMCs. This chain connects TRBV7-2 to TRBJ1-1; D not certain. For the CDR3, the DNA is TGTGCCAGCAGCTTTAGTAGGACTGAAGCTTTCTTT. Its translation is CASSFSRTEAFF. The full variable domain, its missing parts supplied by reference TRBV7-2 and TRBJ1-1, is GAGVSQSPSNKVTEKGKDVELRCDPISGHTALYWYRQSLGQGLEFLIYFQGNSAPDKSGLPSDRFSAERTGGSVSTLTIQRTQQEDSAVYLCASSFSRTEAFFGQGTRLTVV.